This T cell receptor beta chain was profiled in a study of T cells after yellow fever vaccination. Study-level findings and limits: Secondary responses were weaker yet peaked faster, day 5 versus 15. Subsequent to the booster, the majority of primary-vaccination clones reappeared (around 96% CD4, approximately 85% CD8). Bulk-population clonotypes that are abundant could appear as contaminants in FACS-sorted repertoires.

This clonotype was found a few times. Its antigen is as yet unknown. In making TCR cDNA, 5'RACE template switching added a universal primer site and UMIs to it. TCRdb re-derived calls from the 5' RACE reads in MiXCR, one entry per CDR3 protein. The repertoire has more than 450,000 distinct CDR3 sequences, 20% to 25% of them found once; the top ten carry about 16%. Trimming removed 5 bases at V and 5 bases at J, with 20 bases between. Germline V gives CDR1 SGHAT, CDR2 FQNNGV. This CDR3 is 16 amino acids long. This chain connects TRBV11-2 to TRBJ2-3; D assignment may be TRBD1 or TRBD2 (5 bases each). The TCR was taken from a man younger than 30 who received the YFV17D yellow fever vaccine. Sequenced here: PBMCs, sampled about 21 days after the first yellow fever vaccination. This CDR3 is CASSQKDTGPRDTQYF. The CDR3 DNA reads as TGTGCCAGCAGCCAAAAAGATACGGGACCTCGAGATACGCAGTATTTT.